Included here is one T cell receptor (beta chain) sequence, with context. The antigen remains unidentified. Amplified regions were TCR beta CDR3 sequences from RNA transcripts. A first-round RT-PCR of the TCR CDR3 used the HTBI primer set. TCRdb independently ran MiXCR on the multiplex PCR reads; one entry per CDR3 protein. This table holds around 660,000 distinct CDR3 sequences, roughly 46% found once. This sample stems from a study of T cells in Graves' hyperthyroidism and ophthalmopathy. The CDR3 extends over 16 amino acids. V dropped 4 bases and J dropped 4; count of bases not matched to a gene: 11. The germline gives CDR1 ENHRY, CDR2 SYGVKD. Uncontrolled infection, other autoimmune disease, pregnancy and lactation each barred patients from inclusion. Whole-study results and caveats: With a median lead of approximately six months before onset, the model predicted ophthalmopathy. Blood held most thyroid clonotypes expanded above 0.001 frequency.

This sequence joins TRBV10-3 and TRBJ1-1, with 8 bases matching TRBD1. The sample taken for sequencing was peripheral blood or thyroid tissue (not recorded which). This receptor was taken from an adult man with Graves' disease, either hyperthyroidism or ophthalmopathy (not recorded which). CDR3 sequence reads: CAISASPDRGGTEAFF. DNA for the CDR3: TGTGCCATCAGTGCTAGCCCTGACAGGGGAGGCACTGAAGCTTTCTTT.